These T cell receptor beta chains were read from a single sample in a study of CD8 T cells in acute hepatitis C reinfection. Clones were read by immunoSEQ multiplex PCR, and TCRdb kept only the in-frame ones, dropping some. In the table there are approximately 40,000 clones, 80% to 90% of which are singletons. What was sequenced was naive CD8+ T cells from PBMCs. The receptors come from a woman aged 18 to 35 who spontaneously cleared hepatitis C infection. The CDR3 runs from the conserved cysteine through the conserved F or W. A D gene is named only where the DNA matches it firmly. Some rows mark clone size as missing; the rest say once, few, many or name a class of expanded clone.

size	J	V	D	DNA	CDR3
NA	TRBJ2-7	TRBV9	TRBD2	TGTGCCAGCAGCGCCCCCGGGACTAGCGACTACGAGCAGTACTTC	CASSAPGTSDYEQYF
NA	TRBJ1-2	TRBV9	NA	TGTGCCAGCAGCGTAGAAGGTTGGAGGACAGAAGATGGCTACACCTTC	CASSVEGWRTEDGYTF
NA	TRBJ2-7	TRBV10-2	NA	TGCGCCAGCAGTGATTACGGGGGCACCGGCCGCGAGGGGCAGTACTTC	CASSDYGGTGREGQYF
NA	TRBJ2-2	TRBV7-9	NA	TGTGCCAGCAGCGGGACTGGGACCGGGGAGCTGTTTTTT	CASSGTGTGELFF
NA	TRBJ1-3	TRBV7-7	NA	TGTGCCAGCAGCTCGGGAGGACCTGGAAACACCATATATTTT	CASSSGGPGNTIYF
NA	TRBJ1-2	TRBV2	TRBD1	TGTGCCAGCATGGAGACAGGGAATTTACGGTATGGCTACACCTTC	CASMETGNLRYGYTF
NA	TRBJ1-2	TRBV27	TRBD1	TGTGCCAGCAGTTGGACAGGGGGCGACTTCTATGGCTACACCTTC	CASSWTGGDFYGYTF
NA	TRBJ2-1	TRBV27	TRBD2	TGTGCCAGCAGTTTATCGTACGGGACTAGCGGTTTCTTACTAGGGCAGTTCTTC	CASSLSYGTSGFLLGQFF
NA	TRBJ2-7	TRBV7-9	NA	TGTGCCAGCAGCTCCACCGGCCCCTACGAGCAGTACTTC	CASSSTGPYEQYF
NA	TRBJ2-7	TRBV19	NA	TGTGCCAGTAGTAGTTATAGTGAGGACGAGCAGTACTTC	CASSSYSEDEQYF
NA	TRBJ1-1	TRBV15	NA	TGTGCCACCAGCAGGCGGGGGACTGAAGCTTTCTTT	CATSRRGTEAFF
NA	TRBJ1-1	TRBV19	TRBD1	TGTGCCAGTAGTCGCGCGTTTGGACAGGGCGACACTGAAGCTTTCTTT	CASSRAFGQGDTEAFF
NA	TRBJ1-2	TRBV14	NA	TGTGCCAGCAGCCCAGGCTATGGCTACACCTTC	CASSPGYGYTF
NA	TRBJ2-7	TRBV27	TRBD1	TGTGCCAGCAGTTTATCAGGGACAGGGAGCTACGAGCAGTACTTC	CASSLSGTGSYEQYF
NA	TRBJ2-7	TRBV19	NA	TGTGCCATTGGGAAAGAGGGACCCAATACCTACGAGCAGTACTTC	CAIGKEGPNTYEQYF
few	TRBJ2-7	TRBV27	NA	TGTGCCAGCAGACAGGGTTCCTACGAGCAGTACTTC	CASRQGSYEQYF
NA	TRBJ2-7	TRBV5-1	TRBD2	TGCGCCAGCAGCCCTTTCGGACTAGCGGGTCTAACCTACGAGCAGTACTTC	CASSPFGLAGLTYEQYF
NA	TRBJ2-7	TRBV14	NA	TGTGCCAGCAGCCCCGACACCTACGAGCAGTACTTC	CASSPDTYEQYF
NA	TRBJ1-4	TRBV6-6	NA	TGTGCCAGCAGCAAATACAGTTATACTAATGAAAAACTGTTTTTT	CASSKYSYTNEKLFF
NA	TRBJ1-2	TRBV27	NA	TGTGCCAGCAGTGAAGGGAGCGGCTACACCTTC	CASSEGSGYTF
once	TRBJ2-1	TRBV29-1	NA	TGCAGTGGCGGGATAGGGAATGAGCAGTTCTTC	CSGGIGNEQFF
NA	TRBJ2-1	TRBV27	NA	TGTGCCAGCAGGTCGGGACTCCGGGAGTTCTTC	CASRSGLREFF
NA	TRBJ2-7	TRBV11-2	TRBD2	TGTGCCAGCAGCTTATTGCGGGAGTCCTACGAGCAGTACTTC	CASSLLRESYEQYF